The source of this T cell receptor (beta chain) is a study of blood T cells in healthy people across ages. Study conclusions and caveats: In long-lived donors, naive CD4+ cell counts and diversity exceeded those of aged donors.

A remark on this clonotype: What it binds is not known.

V was clipped by 0 bases and J by 3 bases, with 9 bases between them. The germline CDR1 and CDR2 sequences are SGDLS and YYNGEE. The CDR3 totals 14 residues. Using a J-beta primer mix together with a sample-barcoded 5' primer, a second PCR was run for roughly 6 to 12 cycles. TCRdb re-derived calls from the 5' RACE reads in MiXCR, one entry per CDR3 protein. This table has hundreds of thousands of distinct CDR3 sequences, 56% appearing once. The source material was blood. V usage is TRBV9 and J usage is TRBJ1-1, with a weak D call TRBD1 (6 bases). This sequence was found in a man aged 40-50 years in good health. The CDR3 region has the DNA TGTGCCAGCAGCGTAGATCAGGGGCACACTGAAGCTTTCTTT. Residues: CASSVDQGHTEAFF.